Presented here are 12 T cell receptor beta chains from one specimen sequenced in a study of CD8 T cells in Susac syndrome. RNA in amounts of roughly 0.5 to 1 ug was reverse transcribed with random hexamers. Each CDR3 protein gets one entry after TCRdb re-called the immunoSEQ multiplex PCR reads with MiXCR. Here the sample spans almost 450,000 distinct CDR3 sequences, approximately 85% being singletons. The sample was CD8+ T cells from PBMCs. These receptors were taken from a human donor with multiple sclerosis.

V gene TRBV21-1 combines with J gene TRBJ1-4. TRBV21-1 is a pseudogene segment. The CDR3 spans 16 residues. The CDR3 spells CASRREDMTITEKLFF. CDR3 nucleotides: TGTGCCAGCCGACGTGAGGATATGACGATTACTGAAAAACTGTTTTTT.

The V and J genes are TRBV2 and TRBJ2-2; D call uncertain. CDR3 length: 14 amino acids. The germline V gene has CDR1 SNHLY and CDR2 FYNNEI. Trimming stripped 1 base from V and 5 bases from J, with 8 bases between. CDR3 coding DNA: TGTGCCAGCAGTGAAGGGGCGGCAACCGGGGAGCTGTTTTTT. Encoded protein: CASSEGAATGELFF.

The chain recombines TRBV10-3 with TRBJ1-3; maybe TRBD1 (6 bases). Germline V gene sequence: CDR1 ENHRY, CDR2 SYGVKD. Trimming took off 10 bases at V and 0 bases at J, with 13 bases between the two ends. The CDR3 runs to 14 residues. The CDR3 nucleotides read TGTGCCACTAATCGGGACACCTCTGGAAACACCATATATTTT. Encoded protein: CATNRDTSGNTIYF.

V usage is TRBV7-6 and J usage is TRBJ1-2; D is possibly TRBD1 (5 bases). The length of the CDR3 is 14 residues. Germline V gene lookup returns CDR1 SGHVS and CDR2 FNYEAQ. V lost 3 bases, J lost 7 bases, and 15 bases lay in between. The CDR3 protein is CASSLEQDGSGYTF. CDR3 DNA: TGTGCCAGCAGCTTGGAACAGGATGGGAGTGGCTACACCTTC. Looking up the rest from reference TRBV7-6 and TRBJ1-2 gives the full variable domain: GAGVSQSPRYKVTKRGQDVALRCDPISGHVSLYWYRQALGQGPEFLTYFNYEAQQDKSGLPNDRFSAERPEGSISTLTIQRTEQRDSAMYRCASSLEQDGSGYTFGSGTRLTVV.

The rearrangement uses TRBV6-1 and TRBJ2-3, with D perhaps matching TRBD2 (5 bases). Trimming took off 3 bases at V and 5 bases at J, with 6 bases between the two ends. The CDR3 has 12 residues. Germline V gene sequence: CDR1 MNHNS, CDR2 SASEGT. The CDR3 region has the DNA TGTGCCAGCAGTGACGGGATAGATACGCAGTATTTT. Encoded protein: CASSDGIDTQYF.

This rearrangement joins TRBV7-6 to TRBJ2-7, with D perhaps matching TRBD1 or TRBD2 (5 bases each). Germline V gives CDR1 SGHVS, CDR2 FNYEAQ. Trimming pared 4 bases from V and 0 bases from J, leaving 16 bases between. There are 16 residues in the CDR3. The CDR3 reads CASSSDGTYVSYEQYF. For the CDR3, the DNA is TGTGCCAGCAGCTCCGACGGGACGTACGTCTCCTACGAGCAGTACTTC.

The CDR3 is CAISGRGYGQPQHF. DNA for the CDR3: TGTGCCATCAGTGGGAGGGGGTATGGCCAGCCCCAGCATTTT. The rearrangement uses TRBV10-3 and TRBJ1-5; perhaps TRBD1 as D (6 bases). The V gene's germline CDR1 is ENHRY and CDR2 SYGVKD. The CDR3 consists of 14 residues. Between the trimmed V and J ends, which lost 4 bases and 7 bases, there was a span of 14 bases.

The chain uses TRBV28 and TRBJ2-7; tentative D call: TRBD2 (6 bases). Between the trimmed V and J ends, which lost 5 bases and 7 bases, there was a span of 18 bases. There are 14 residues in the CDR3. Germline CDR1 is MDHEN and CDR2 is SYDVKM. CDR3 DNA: TGTGCCAGCAGTCCGGGACTCACCTTTGAAGAGCAGTACTTC. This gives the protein CASSPGLTFEEQYF.

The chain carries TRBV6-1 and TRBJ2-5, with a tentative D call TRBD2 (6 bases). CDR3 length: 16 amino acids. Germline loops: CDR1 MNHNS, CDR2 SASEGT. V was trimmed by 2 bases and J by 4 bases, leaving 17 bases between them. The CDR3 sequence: CASSELLGREVETQYF. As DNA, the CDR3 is TGTGCCAGCAGTGAATTGCTTGGCAGGGAGGTAGAGACCCAGTACTTC.

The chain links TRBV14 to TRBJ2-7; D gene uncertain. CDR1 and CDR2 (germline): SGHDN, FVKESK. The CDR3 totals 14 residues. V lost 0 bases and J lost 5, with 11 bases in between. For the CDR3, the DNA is TGTGCCAGCAGCCAAGATATCTGGGCGGACGAGCAGTACTTC. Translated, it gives CASSQDIWADEQYF.

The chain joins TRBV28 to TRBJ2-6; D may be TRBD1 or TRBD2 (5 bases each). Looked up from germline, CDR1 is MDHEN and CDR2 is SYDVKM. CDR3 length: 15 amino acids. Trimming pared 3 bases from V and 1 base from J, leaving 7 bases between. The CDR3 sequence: CASSLGESGANVLTF. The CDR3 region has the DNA TGTGCCAGCAGTTTGGGGGAATCTGGGGCCAACGTCCTGACTTTC.

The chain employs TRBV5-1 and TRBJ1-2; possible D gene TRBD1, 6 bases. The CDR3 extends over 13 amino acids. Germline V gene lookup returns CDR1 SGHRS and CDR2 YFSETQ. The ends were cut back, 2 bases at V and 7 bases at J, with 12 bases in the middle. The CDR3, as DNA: TGCGCCAGCAGCTTTGGGGGCGCGTCTGGCTACACCTTC. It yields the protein CASSFGGASGYTF.